A single sample is the source of the 2 T cell receptor beta chains below, sequenced in a study of T cells after yellow fever vaccination. TCRdb used MiXCR to reprocess the 5' RACE reads, holding one entry per CDR3 protein. In the table there are about 360,000 distinct CDR3 sequences, 6.2% of which are singletons. Sequenced material: PBMCs, taken 5 days after the yellow fever booster vaccination. The receptor set was obtained from a man aged 25-40 years who received the YFV17D yellow fever vaccine.

The chain couples TRBV29-1 to TRBJ2-7, with D tentatively TRBD1 or TRBD2 (8 bases each). This CDR3 contains 17 residues. V lost 7 bases to trimming and J lost 0 bases, with 25 bases between them. The germline CDR1 and CDR2 sequences are SQVTM and ANQGSEA. CDR3 in amino acids: CSARTGLSREASYEQYF. CDR3 coding DNA: TGCAGCGCCAGGACAGGGCTCTCGCGGGAGGCCTCCTACGAGCAGTACTTC.

This clonotype was seen a handful of times. The rearrangement uses TRBV20-1 and TRBJ1-5, with D unclear. This CDR3 has 12 amino acids. Germline V gives CDR1 DFQATT, CDR2 SNEGSKA (reference sequence). V lost 6 bases and J 5 bases, leaving 11 bases between the germline ends. The CDR3 DNA is TGCAGTGCCCGGGGTTTAGATCAGCCCCAGCATTTT. Translated: CSARGLDQPQHF.